The 26 T cell receptor beta chains in this list originate from one sample, sequenced in a study of early T cells in non-severe SARS-CoV-2 infection. In TCRdb, the 5' RACE reads were re-called with MiXCR into one record per CDR3 protein. The table includes tens of thousands of distinct CDR3 sequences, about 13% detected once. The input for sequencing was whole blood, taken at baseline. The receptors were sampled from an adult who was a healthcare worker with PCR-confirmed SARS-CoV-2 infection or an uninfected control (not recorded which).

The chain joins TRBV12-3 or TRBV12-4 to TRBJ2-7, with D possibly matching TRBD2 (5 bases). V lost 5 bases and J 10 bases, leaving 15 bases between the germline ends. The CDR3 covers 12 residues. CDR3 DNA sequence: TGTGCCAGCAGTCCGGGAAGAACGGGACAGTACTTC. Encoded protein: CASSPGRTGQYF.

In its sample, this clonotype was seen many times. The chain is built from TRBV6-6 and TRBJ2-7; 10 bases are shared with TRBD1. After removal of 0 bases from V and 4 bases from J, the junction contained 6 bases not matched to a gene. CDR3 length: 16 residues. The germline gives CDR1 MNHNY, CDR2 SVGAGI (reference sequence). Here the CDR3 reads CASSYSWDRGRYEQYF. The CDR3 DNA reads TGTGCCAGCAGTTACTCATGGGACAGGGGAAGGTACGAGCAGTACTTC.

This chain connects TRBV12-3 or TRBV12-4 to TRBJ1-3, with a tentative D call TRBD1 (6 bases). The CDR3 has 16 residues. The V gene lost 6 bases and the J gene lost 0 bases, with 15 bases spanning the gap. CDR3 nucleotide sequence: TGTGCCAGCAGGGGGGCCGGGGCAATCTCTGGAAACACCATATATTTT. The encoded protein is CASRGAGAISGNTIYF.

This clonotype was found many times. This chain uses TRBV18 with TRBJ2-5, with 11 bases fitting TRBD1. CDR3 length: 15 amino acids. Germline assignment: CDR1 KGHSH and CDR2 LQKENI. Losses at the gene ends were 0 bases for V and 4 bases for J; bases not matched to a gene: 1. CDR3 bases: TGTGCCAGCTCACCACCAGGGACAGGGGGAGAGACCCAGTACTTC. This encodes CASSPPGTGGETQYF.

The chain combines TRBV7-2 with TRBJ2-1; 9 nucleotides agree with TRBD2. The ends lost 5 bases at V and 9 bases at J; junction bases unmatched: 14. Germline V gene sequence: CDR1 SGHTA, CDR2 FQGNSA. This CDR3 has 16 amino acids. The CDR3 nucleotides are TGTGCCAGCAGCCCTACGGGGCTAGCGGGAAGGCTTGAGCAGTTCTTC. The encoded protein is CASSPTGLAGRLEQFF.

In this sample, this clonotype turned up many times. This sequence joins TRBV24-1 and TRBJ2-3, with TRBD1 identical over 7 bases. The CDR3 runs to 19 residues. With V trimmed by 0 bases and J by 3 bases, 14 bases remained unmatched. Germline V lookup: CDR1 KGHDR, CDR2 SFDVKD. In DNA form, the CDR3 reads TGTGCCACCAGTGATTTGCGAGAGGAAGAGGGGGCGTTTACAGATACGCAGTATTTT. The encoded protein is CATSDLREEEGAFTDTQYF.

This sequence joins TRBV12-3 or TRBV12-4 and TRBJ2-1, with 9 bases fitting TRBD2. The V gene end was trimmed by 2 bases and the J gene end by 0 bases; junction bases not matched to a gene: 5. The CDR3 extends over 17 amino acids. CDR3 in amino acids: CASSLKGSGSSYNEQFF. The CDR3 DNA sequence: TGTGCCAGCAGTTTAAAGGGTAGCGGGAGCTCCTACAATGAGCAGTTCTTC.

The V and J genes are TRBV29-1 and TRBJ2-1; 9 bases are shared with TRBD2. The CDR3 has 16 residues. J lost 2 bases, V lost 4 bases, and 9 bases had no gene match. Germline CDR1 and CDR2: SQVTM and ANQGSEA. The CDR3 sequence: CSVAGTSTETYNEQFF. The CDR3 nucleotides read TGCAGCGTTGCCGGGACTAGCACTGAGACCTACAATGAGCAGTTCTTC.

The chain recombines TRBV7-6 with TRBJ1-1; D ambiguous. This CDR3 has 14 amino acids. Trimming pared 1 base from V and 2 bases from J, leaving 8 bases between. The germline V gene has CDR1 SGHVS and CDR2 FNYEAQ. CDR3 amino acids: CASSLEDGNTEAFF. DNA of the CDR3: TGTGCCAGCAGCTTAGAGGACGGAAACACTGAAGCTTTCTTT.

This clonotype was seen more than once but under ten times. The CDR3 region has the DNA TGTGCCAGCAGTGAATCAGGGGACGGCCGGCTAGATACGCAGTATTTT. Amino acids: CASSESGDGRLDTQYF. This chain joins TRBV2 and TRBJ2-3, with D possibly TRBD1 on 6 matching bases. The CDR3 loop spans 16 amino acids. Germline CDR1 and CDR2: SNHLY and FYNNEI. V was cut by 2 bases and J by 5 bases, with 17 bases left in between.

This clonotype was counted only a few times. The CDR3 spells CASSKRGAKNIQYF. The CDR3, as DNA: TGTGCCAGCAGCAAAAGAGGGGCCAAAAACATTCAGTACTTC. J is TRBJ2-4 and V is TRBV21-1; the table's TRBD2 call for D was not verified on the DNA. TRBV21-1 is annotated as a pseudogene. This CDR3 is 14 amino acids long.

This clonotype was counted between two and nine times. The chain couples TRBV6-6 to TRBJ1-5; D is uncertain. The ends were cut back, 6 bases at V and 3 bases at J, with 18 bases in the middle. The CDR3 covers 16 residues. The V gene's germline CDR1 is MNHNY and CDR2 SVGAGI (reference sequence). DNA for the CDR3: TGTGCCAGCAGCGGCGGCCGACGGCAAGTCAATCAGCCCCAGCATTTT. Protein product: CASSGGRRQVNQPQHF.

On this clonotype: One base away lies a much larger clone, so this may be a sequencing read error. The V call is TRBV11-2, the J call TRBJ2-3; no definite D call. Germline CDR1 and CDR2: SGHAT and FQNNGV. The CDR3 is 12 residues long. Here the CDR3 DNA reads TGTGCCAACAGCCCGTTCACAGATACGCAGTATTTT. This translates into CANSPFTDTQYF. Full variable domain (rest looked up from reference TRBV11-2 and TRBJ2-3): EAGVAQSPRYKIIEKRQSVAFWCNPISGHATLYWYQQILGQGPKLLIQFQNNGVVDDSQLPKDRFSAERLKGVDSTLKIQPAKLEDSAVYLCANSPFTDTQYFGPGTRLTVL.

This clonotype was observed a few times. The chain combines TRBV11-2 with TRBJ2-1, with 15 positions matching TRBD2. The J segment lost 4 bases and the V segment lost 5 bases, leaving 6 bases of the junction unmatched. Germline-derived CDR1 and CDR2 are SGHAT and FQNNGV. This CDR3 contains 17 residues. The CDR3 DNA follows: TGTGCCAGCAGCCCCACCGGGACTAGCGGGGGGTACAATGAGCAGTTCTTC. Its translation is CASSPTGTSGGYNEQFF.

This clonotype came up a few times. V is TRBV7-9 and J is TRBJ2-6; no clear D. The germline V gene encodes CDR1 SEHNR and CDR2 FQNEAQ (reference sequence). V lost 5 bases, J lost 0 bases, and 8 bases lay in between. The CDR3 sequence is 15 residues long. The CDR3 DNA reads TGTGCCAGCAGCCCCCGGGCCTCTGGGGCCAACGTCCTGACTTTC. As protein: CASSPRASGANVLTF. Full variable domain (outside the CDR3, taken from reference TRBV7-9 and TRBJ2-6): DTGVSQNPRHKITKRGQNVTFRCDPISEHNRLYWYRQTLGQGPEFLTYFQNEAQLEKSRLLSDRFSAERPKGSFSTLEIQRTEQGDSAMYLCASSPRASGANVLTFGAGSRLTVL.

This clonotype was found many times. The rearrangement uses TRBV12-3 or TRBV12-4 and TRBJ1-5, with D perhaps matching TRBD1 (6 bases). This CDR3 has 14 residues. The germline V and J ends were trimmed by 5 bases and 0 bases, with 8 bases remaining between them. CDR3 residues: CASSPQGSNQPQHF. For the CDR3, the DNA is TGTGCCAGCAGTCCACAGGGTAGCAATCAGCCCCAGCATTTT.

The V call is TRBV29-1, the J call TRBJ2-7, with 9 bases aligning to TRBD1. The J segment lost 2 bases and the V segment lost 5 bases, leaving 7 bases of the junction unmatched. The germline V gene has CDR1 SQVTM and CDR2 ANQGSEA. This CDR3 has 14 residues. The CDR3, as DNA: TGCAGCGTTCGGGGAGGGACAGGGACCTACGAGCAGTACTTC. This gives the protein CSVRGGTGTYEQYF.

A remark on this clonotype: A much larger clone differs from this one at a single base, so this may be a read error. The genes are TRBV5-5 and TRBJ2-2; a weak D match, TRBD1 (7 bases). The V end was cut by 2 bases, the J end by 5 bases, with 10 bases between. CDR1 and CDR2 (germline): SGHKS, YYEKEE (reference sequence). The CDR3 sequence is 14 residues long. The CDR3 is CASSFPGGTGELFF. DNA of the CDR3: TGTGCCAGCAGCTTCCCAGGGGGGACCGGGGAGCTGTTTTTT.

This chain connects TRBV4-3 to TRBJ2-5; a weak D match, TRBD2 (5 bases). Germline V gene lookup returns CDR1 LGHNA and CDR2 YSLEER. The CDR3 runs to 15 residues. V lost 1 base and J 5 bases, leaving 14 bases between the germline ends. CDR3 DNA sequence: TGCGCCAGCAGCCAAGGGCGGGCGACCATGGAGACCCAGTACTTC. Translating gives CASSQGRATMETQYF.

CDR3: CASSVSWAVNEQYF. CDR3 bases: TGTGCCAGCAGCGTATCATGGGCCGTTAACGAGCAGTACTTC. The J gene is TRBJ2-7, the V gene TRBV9; D is ambiguous. V was pared by 1 base and J by 5 bases, with 13 bases between. The CDR3 extends over 14 amino acids. Germline V gene data show CDR1 as SGDLS and CDR2 as YYNGEE.

The rearrangement links TRBV29-1 to TRBJ1-1, with 9 bases identical to TRBD1. The germline V gene has CDR1 SQVTM and CDR2 ANQGSEA. V dropped 6 bases and J dropped 4; count of bases not matched to a gene: 6. This CDR3 is 13 amino acids long. The CDR3 coding sequence is TGCAGCGTCCCCCTGACAGGGGGCACTGAAGCTTTCTTT. It yields the protein CSVPLTGGTEAFF.

CDR3 sequence reads: CASSLTTSSTGELFF. In DNA, the CDR3 is TGTGCCAGCAGCTTAACCACTAGTTCCACCGGGGAGCTGTTTTTT. The chain carries TRBV7-8 and TRBJ2-2; possibly TRBD2 for D (5 bases). CDR1 SGHVS and CDR2 FQNEAQ come from the germline V gene. This CDR3 comprises 15 residues. Trimming shortened V by 2 bases and J by 4 bases, and 11 bases separated the two germline ends.

This clonotype occurred many times. The chain combines TRBV20-1 with TRBJ2-1, with 9 bases fitting TRBD2. Losses at the gene ends were 6 bases for V and 6 bases for J; bases not matched to a gene: 9. The CDR3 sequence is 14 residues long. Germline V gene data show CDR1 as DFQATT and CDR2 as SNEGSKA (reference sequence). CDR3 bases: TGCAGTGCCCAAACGCGGACTAGCGCCAATGAGCAGTTCTTC. Protein: CSAQTRTSANEQFF.

The chain links TRBV28 to TRBJ2-5; D remains unclear. The CDR3 runs to 11 residues. V dropped 5 bases and J dropped 5 bases, with 6 bases sitting between them. From germline, CDR1 is MDHEN and CDR2 SYDVKM. This CDR3 reads CASSHGETQYF. The CDR3 DNA is TGTGCCAGCAGTCACGGCGAGACCCAGTACTTC.

This clonotype was detected many times. This chain joins TRBV6-5 and TRBJ2-1; perhaps D is TRBD1 or TRBD2 (7 bases each). The CDR3 spans 14 residues. Looked up from germline, CDR1 is MNHEY and CDR2 is SVGAGI. The V gene lost 10 bases and the J gene lost 8 bases, with 21 bases spanning the gap. CDR3 DNA: TGTGCCAACCTTTTCAGGGGGAGGGCGGATGAGCAGTTCTTC. The encoded protein is CANLFRGRADEQFF.

This chain joins TRBV7-6 and TRBJ1-1, with no clear D. The V end was cut by 0 bases, the J end by 0 bases, with 2 bases between. Germline CDR1 reads SGHVS; CDR2 reads FNYEAQ. The CDR3 consists of 13 residues. CDR3 DNA sequence: TGTGCCAGCAGCTTAGCAATGAACACTGAAGCTTTCTTT. Its translation is CASSLAMNTEAFF.